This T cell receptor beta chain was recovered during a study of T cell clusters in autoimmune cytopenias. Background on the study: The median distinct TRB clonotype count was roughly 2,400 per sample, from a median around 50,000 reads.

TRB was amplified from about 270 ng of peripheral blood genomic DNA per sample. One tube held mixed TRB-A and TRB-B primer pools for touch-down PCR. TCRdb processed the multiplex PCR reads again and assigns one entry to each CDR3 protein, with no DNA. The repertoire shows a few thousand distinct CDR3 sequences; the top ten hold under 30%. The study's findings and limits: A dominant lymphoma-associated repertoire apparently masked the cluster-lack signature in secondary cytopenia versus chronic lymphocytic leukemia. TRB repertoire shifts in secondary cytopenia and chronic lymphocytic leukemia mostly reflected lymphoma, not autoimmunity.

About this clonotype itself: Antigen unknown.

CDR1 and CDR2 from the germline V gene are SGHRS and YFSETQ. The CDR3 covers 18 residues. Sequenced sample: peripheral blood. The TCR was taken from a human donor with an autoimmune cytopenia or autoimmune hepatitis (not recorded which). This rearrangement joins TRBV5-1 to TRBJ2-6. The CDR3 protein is CASSLAGQVSSGANVLTF.